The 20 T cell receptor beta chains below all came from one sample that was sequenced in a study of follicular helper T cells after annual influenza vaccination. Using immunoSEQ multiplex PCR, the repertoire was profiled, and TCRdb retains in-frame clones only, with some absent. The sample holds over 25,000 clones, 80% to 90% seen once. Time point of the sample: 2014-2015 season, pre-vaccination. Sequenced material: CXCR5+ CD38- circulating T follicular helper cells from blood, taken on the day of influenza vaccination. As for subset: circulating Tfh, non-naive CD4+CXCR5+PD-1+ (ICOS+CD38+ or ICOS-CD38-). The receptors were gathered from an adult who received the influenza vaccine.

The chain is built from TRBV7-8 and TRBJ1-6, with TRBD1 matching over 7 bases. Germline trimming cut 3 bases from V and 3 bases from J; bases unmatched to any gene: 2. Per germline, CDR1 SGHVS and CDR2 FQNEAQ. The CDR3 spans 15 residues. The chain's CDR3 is CASSFRDSYNSPLHF. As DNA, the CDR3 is TGTGCCAGCAGCTTCCGGGACAGCTATAATTCACCCCTCCACTTT.

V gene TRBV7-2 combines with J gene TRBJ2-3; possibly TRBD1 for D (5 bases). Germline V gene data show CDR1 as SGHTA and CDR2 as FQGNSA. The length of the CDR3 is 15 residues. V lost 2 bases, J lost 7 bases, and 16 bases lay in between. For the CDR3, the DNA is TGTGCCAGCAGCTTAAGACAGTCAAGACCTCATACGCAGTATTTT. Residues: CASSLRQSRPHTQYF.

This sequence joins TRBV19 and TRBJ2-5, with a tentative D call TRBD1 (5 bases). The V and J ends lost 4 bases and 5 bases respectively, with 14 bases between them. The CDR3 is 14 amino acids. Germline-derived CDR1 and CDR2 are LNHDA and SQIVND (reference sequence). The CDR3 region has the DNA TGTGCCAGTAGTACAGGGCCGACCGTTGAGACCCAGTACTTC. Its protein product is CASSTGPTVETQYF.

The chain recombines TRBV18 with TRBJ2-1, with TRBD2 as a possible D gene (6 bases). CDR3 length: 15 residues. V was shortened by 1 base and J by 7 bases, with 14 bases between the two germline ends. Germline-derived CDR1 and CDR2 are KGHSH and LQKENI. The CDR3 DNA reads TGTGCCAGCTCACCACTTATAGCGGCCGATAATGAGCAGTTCTTC. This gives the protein CASSPLIAADNEQFF.

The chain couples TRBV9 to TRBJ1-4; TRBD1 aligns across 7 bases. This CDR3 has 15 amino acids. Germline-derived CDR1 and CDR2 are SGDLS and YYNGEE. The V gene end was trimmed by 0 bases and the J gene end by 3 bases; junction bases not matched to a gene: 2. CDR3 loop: CASSVEQGANEKLFF. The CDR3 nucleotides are TGTGCCAGCAGCGTAGAGCAGGGGGCTAATGAAAAACTGTTTTTT. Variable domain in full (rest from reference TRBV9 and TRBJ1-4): DSGVTQTPKHLITATGQRVTLRCSPRSGDLSVYWYQQSLDQGLQFLIQYYNGEERAKGNILERFSAQQFPDLHSELNLSSLELGDSALYFCASSVEQGANEKLFFGSGTQLSVL.

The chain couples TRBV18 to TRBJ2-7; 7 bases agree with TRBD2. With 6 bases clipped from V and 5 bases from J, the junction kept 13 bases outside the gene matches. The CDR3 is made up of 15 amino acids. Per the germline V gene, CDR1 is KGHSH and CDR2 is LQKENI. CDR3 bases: TGTGCCAGCTCTCCCTCTTGGGAGGGGAGTGACGAGCAGTACTTC. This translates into CASSPSWEGSDEQYF. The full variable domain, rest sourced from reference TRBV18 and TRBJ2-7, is NAGVMQNPRHLVRRRGQEARLRCSPMKGHSHVYWYRQLPEEGLKFMVYLQKENIIDESGMPKERFSAEFPKEGPSILRIQQVVRGDSAAYFCASSPSWEGSDEQYFGPGTRLTVT.

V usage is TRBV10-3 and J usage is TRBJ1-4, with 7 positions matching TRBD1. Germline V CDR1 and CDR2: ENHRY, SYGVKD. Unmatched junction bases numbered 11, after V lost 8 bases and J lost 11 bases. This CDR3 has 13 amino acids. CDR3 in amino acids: CAISQQGGRKLFF. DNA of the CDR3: TGTGCCATCTCCCAGCAAGGGGGCAGGAAACTGTTTTTT.

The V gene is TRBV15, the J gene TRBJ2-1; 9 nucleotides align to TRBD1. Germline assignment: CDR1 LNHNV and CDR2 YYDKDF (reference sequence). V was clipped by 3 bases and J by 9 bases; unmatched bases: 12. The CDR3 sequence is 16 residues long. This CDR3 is CATSSTGTGSFGEQFF. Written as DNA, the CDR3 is TGTGCCACCAGCAGCACCGGGACAGGGTCGTTTGGTGAGCAGTTCTTC.

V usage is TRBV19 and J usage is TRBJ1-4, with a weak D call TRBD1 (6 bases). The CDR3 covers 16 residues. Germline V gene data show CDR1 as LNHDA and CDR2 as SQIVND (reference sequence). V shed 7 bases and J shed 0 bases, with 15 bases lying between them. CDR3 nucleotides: TGTGCCAGTACCACGCAGGGGAGGGCAACTAATGAAAAACTGTTTTTT. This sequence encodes CASTTQGRATNEKLFF.

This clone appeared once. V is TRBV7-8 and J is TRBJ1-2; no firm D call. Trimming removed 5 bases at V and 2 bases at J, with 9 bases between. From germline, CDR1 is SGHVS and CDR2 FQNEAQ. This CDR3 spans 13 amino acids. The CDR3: CASSLTLNYGYTF. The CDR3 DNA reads TGTGCCAGCAGCCTGACATTGAACTATGGCTACACCTTC.

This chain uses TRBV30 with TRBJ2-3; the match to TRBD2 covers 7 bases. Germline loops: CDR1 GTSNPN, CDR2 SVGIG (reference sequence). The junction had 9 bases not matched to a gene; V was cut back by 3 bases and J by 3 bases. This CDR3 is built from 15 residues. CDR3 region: CAWSGSFGGTDTQYF. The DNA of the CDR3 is TGTGCCTGGAGCGGCAGCTTCGGGGGGACAGATACGCAGTATTTT.

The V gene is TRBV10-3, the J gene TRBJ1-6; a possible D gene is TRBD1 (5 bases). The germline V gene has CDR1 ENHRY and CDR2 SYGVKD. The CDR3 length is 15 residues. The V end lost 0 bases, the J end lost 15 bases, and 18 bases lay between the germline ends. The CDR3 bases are TGTGCCATCAGTGAGTCCATGGTCAGGGTGATGAGCCTCCACTTT. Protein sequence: CAISESMVRVMSLHF.

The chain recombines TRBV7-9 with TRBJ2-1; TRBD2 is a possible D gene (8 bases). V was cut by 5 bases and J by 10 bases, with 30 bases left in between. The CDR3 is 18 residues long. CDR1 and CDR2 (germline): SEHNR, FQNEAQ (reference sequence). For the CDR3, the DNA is TGTGCCAGCAGCCCCAGGGGGGGACAGCGGGGGTTTGAAGGGGAGCAGTTCTTC. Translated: CASSPRGGQRGFEGEQFF.

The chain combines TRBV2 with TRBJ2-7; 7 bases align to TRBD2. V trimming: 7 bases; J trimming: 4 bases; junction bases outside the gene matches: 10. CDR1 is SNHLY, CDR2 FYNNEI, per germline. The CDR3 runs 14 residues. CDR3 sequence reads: CASNPPGGLYEQYF. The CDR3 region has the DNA TGTGCCAGCAACCCCCCGGGGGGATTATACGAGCAGTACTTC.

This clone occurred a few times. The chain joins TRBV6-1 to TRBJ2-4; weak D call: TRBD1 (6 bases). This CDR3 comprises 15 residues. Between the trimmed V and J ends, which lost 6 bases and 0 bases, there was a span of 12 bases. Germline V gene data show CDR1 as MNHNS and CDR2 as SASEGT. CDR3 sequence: CASREDSLAKNIQYF. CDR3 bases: TGTGCCAGCAGAGAGGACAGCCTAGCCAAAAACATTCAGTACTTC.

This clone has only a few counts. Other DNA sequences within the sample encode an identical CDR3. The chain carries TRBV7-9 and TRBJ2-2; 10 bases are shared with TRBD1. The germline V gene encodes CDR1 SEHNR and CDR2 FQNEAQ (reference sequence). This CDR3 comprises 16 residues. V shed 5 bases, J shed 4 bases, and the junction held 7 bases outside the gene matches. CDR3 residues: CASSRQGAQGTGELFF. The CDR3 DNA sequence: TGTGCCAGCAGCAGACAGGGGGCGCAAGGCACCGGGGAGCTGTTTTTT. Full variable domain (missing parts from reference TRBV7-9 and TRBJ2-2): DTGVSQNPRHKITKRGQNVTFRCDPISEHNRLYWYRQTLGQGPEFLTYFQNEAQLEKSRLLSDRFSAERPKGSFSTLEIQRTEQGDSAMYLCASSRQGAQGTGELFFGEGSRLTVL.

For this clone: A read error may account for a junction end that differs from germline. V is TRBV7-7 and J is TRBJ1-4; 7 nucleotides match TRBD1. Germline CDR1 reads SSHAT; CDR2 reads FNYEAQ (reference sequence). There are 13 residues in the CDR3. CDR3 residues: CASSLDRQGKLFF. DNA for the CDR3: TGTGCTAGCAGCTTAGACCGACAGGGTAAACTGTTTTTT.

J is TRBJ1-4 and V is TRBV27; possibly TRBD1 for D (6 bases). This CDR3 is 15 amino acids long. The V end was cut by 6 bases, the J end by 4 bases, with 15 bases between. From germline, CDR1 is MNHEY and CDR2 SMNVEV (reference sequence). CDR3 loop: CASSLTGTSNEKLFF. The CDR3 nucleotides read TGTGCCAGCAGCCTGACAGGCACGAGTAATGAAAAACTGTTTTTT.

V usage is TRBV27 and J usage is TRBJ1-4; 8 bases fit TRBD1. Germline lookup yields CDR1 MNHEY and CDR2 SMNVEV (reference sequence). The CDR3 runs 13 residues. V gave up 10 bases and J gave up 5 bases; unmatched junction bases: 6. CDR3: CATGQGRNEKLFF. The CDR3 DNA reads TGTGCCACAGGACAGGGTCGGAATGAAAAACTGTTTTTT.

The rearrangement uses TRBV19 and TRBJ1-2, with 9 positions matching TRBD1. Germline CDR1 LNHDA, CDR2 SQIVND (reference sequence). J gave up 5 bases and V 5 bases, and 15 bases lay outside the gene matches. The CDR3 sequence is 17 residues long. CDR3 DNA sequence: TGTGCCAGTAGTTCGCAGAGCCGGGACAGGGCCGCATATGGCTACACCTTC. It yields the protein CASSSQSRDRAAYGYTF. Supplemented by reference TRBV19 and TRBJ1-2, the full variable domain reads DGGITQSPKYLFRKEGQNVTLSCEQNLNHDAMYWYRQDPGQGLRLIYYSQIVNDFQKGDIAEGYSVSREKKESFPLTVTSAQKNPTAFYLCASSSQSRDRAAYGYTFGSGTRLTVV.